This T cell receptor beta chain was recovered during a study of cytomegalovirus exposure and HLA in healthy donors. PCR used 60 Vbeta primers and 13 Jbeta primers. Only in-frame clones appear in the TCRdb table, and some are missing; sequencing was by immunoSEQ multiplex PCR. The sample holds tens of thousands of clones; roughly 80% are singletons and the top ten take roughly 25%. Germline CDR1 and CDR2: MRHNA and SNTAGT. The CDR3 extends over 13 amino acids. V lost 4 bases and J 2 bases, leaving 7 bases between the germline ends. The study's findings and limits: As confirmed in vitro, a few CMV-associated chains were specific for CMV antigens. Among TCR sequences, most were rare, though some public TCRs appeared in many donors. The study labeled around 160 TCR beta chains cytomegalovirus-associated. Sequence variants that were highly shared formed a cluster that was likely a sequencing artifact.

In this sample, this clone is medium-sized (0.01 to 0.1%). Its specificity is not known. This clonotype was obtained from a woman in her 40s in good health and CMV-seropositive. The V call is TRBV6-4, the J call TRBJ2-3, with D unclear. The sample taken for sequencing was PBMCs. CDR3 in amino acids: CASSVAATDTQYF. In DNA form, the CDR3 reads TGTGCCAGCAGTGTGGCGGCCACAGATACGCAGTATTTT.